This TCR beta chain was sequenced for a study of T-cell memory formation after mild COVID-19. Study summary: TCR clusters mostly belonged to single donors. Study results and limitations: Whether second-wave clones peaking at day 37 were SARS-CoV-2 specific went unconfirmed. Memory cells collected pre-infection included some clones that later responded, suggesting cross-reactive memory joined.

This CDR3 comprises 15 residues. Trimming removed 3 bases from V and 6 bases from J; junction bases left unmatched: 7. CDR1 and CDR2 (germline): KGHDR, SFDVKD. From the 5' RACE reads, TCRdb called clonotypes with MiXCR, one entry per CDR3 protein. The sample lists some 30,000 distinct CDR3 sequences, just under 7.5% occurring once. This clonotype has a count of ten or more. Its cognate antigen is unknown. The rearrangement uses TRBV24-1 and TRBJ1-2, with TRBD1 identical over 9 bases. This clonotype was sampled from an adult woman who had mild COVID-19 (a few samples of this study predate the infection). Cell type and time point are not known. Sequencing input: PBMCs or a T cell subset sorted from them (not recorded which). CDR3 nucleotides: TGTGCCACCAGTGATCATTCGACAGGGGGAAATGGCTACACCTTC. This translates into CATSDHSTGGNGYTF.